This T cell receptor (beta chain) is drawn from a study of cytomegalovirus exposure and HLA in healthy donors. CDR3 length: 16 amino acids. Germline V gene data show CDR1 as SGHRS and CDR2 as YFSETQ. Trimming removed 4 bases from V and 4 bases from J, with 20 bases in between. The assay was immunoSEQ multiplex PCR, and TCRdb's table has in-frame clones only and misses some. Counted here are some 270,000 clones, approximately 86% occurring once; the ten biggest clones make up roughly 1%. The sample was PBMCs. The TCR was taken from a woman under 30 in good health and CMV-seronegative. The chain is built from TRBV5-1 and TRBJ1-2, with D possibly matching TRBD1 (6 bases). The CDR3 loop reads CASSPHGQGLFYGYTF. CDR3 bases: TGCGCCAGCAGCCCGCATGGGCAGGGGCTCTTCTATGGCTACACCTTC.